Here is one TCR beta chain with its context. The antigen is unknown. This sample is drawn from a study of T-cell memory formation after mild COVID-19. Looking at the study overall: Among the donors, TCR clusters were largely specific to each donor. Study-level results: The study found contracting CD4+ clones mainly in CM and EM and contracting CD8+ clones in EMRA. The finding that pre-infection memory included some responding clones suggested that cross-reactive memory joined.

The V gene's germline CDR1 is GTSNPN and CDR2 SVGIG (reference sequence). The CDR3 covers 16 residues. Germline trimming cut 0 bases from V and 2 bases from J; bases unmatched to any gene: 2. TCRdb re-analysed the 5' RACE reads in MiXCR, keeping a single row per CDR3 protein. The sample shows roughly 410,000 distinct CDR3 sequences, about 24% of them seen only once. This clonotype originated in an adult woman who had mild COVID-19 (a few samples of this study predate the infection). Cell type and time point are not known. The chain recombines TRBV30 with TRBJ1-3; 12 bases line up with TRBD1. The sample consisted of PBMCs or a T cell subset sorted from them (not recorded which). The DNA for the CDR3 is TGTGCCTGGAGTGTACGGGACAGGGGGCCTGGAAACACCATATATTTT. Its protein is CAWSVRDRGPGNTIYF.